This T cell receptor beta chain is from a study of blood T cell repertoires in COVID-19. The wider study: The cDNA or gDNA used as material had been derived from T cells, B-cell-depleted T cells, or PBMCs.

The table came from immunoSEQ multiplex PCR; TCRdb's copy has only in-frame clones and leaves some out. The sample shows 200,000 or so clones, roughly 80% of them seen only once. The CDR3 consists of 15 residues. The germline gives CDR1 MNHEY, CDR2 SVGEGT. V shed 6 bases and J 1 base; nucleotides not matched to a gene: 5. Sequenced: peripheral blood. The TCR originated in a man aged 55 to 70 with active or convalescent COVID-19. The V gene is TRBV6-2 or TRBV6-3, the J gene TRBJ2-3; 9 bases agree with TRBD1. The CDR3 loop reads CASSFRDRGTDTQYF. The CDR3 coding sequence is TGTGCCAGCAGCTTCCGGGACAGGGGCACAGATACGCAGTATTTT.